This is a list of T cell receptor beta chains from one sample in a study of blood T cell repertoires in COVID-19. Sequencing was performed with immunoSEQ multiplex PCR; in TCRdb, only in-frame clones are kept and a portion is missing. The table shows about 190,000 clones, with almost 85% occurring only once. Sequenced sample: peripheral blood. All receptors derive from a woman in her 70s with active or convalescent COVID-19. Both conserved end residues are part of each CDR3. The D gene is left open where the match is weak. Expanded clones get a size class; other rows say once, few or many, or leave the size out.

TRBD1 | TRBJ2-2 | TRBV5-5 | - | TGTGCCAGCAGCTTACCGGGACAGGGAAAGGCCGGGGAGCTGTTTTTT | CASSLPGQGKAGELFF
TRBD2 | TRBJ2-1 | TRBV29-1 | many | TGCAGCGTTGAAGCGGGAGGGTCCTACAATGAGCAGTTCTTC | CSVEAGGSYNEQFF
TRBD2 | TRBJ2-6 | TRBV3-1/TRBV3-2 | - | TGTGCCAGCAGCCCGACTAGCGGGATGGCTGGGGCCAACGTCCTGACTTTC | CASSPTSGMAGANVLTF
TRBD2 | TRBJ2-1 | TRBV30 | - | TGTGCCTGGAGTATCCTAGCGGTGGGAGGCAATGAGCAGTTCTTC | CAWSILAVGGNEQFF
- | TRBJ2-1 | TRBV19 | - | TGTGCCAGTAGTTACGGGTTTCGCTACAATGAGCAGTTCTTC | CASSYGFRYNEQFF
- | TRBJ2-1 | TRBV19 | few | TGTGCCAGTAGTGTTACAGGGGGGGATGAGCAGTTCTTC | CASSVTGGDEQFF
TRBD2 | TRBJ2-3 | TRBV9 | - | TGTGCCAGCAGCGACCAAGCGGGAGGGCGCGCAGATACGCAGTATTTT | CASSDQAGGRADTQYF
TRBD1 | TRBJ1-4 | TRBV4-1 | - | TGCGCCAGCAGCCGCCCTGGGGGGGACAGGGGTGAAAAACTGTTTTTT | CASSRPGGDRGEKLFF
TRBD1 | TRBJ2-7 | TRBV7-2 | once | TGTGCCAGCAGTAAGGACAGGGGCGACGAGCAGTACTTC | CASSKDRGDEQYF
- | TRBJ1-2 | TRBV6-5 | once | TGTGCCAGCAGCTACCTCGCGGGGGACTATGGCTACACCTTC | CASSYLAGDYGYTF
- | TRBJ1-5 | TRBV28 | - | TGTGCCAGCAGGGCCTCGGGGGAGCCCCAGCATTTT | CASRASGEPQHF
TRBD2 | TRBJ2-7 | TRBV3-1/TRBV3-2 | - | TGTGCCAGCAGCCTGGGTTCTAGCGGCGCCCCCACCGAGCAGTACTTC | CASSLGSSGAPTEQYF
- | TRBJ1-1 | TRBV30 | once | TGTGCCTGGATGAAGGGGGGGAGGGGGACTGAAGCTTTCTTT | CAWMKGGRGTEAFF
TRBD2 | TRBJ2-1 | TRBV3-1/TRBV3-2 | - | TGTGCCAGCAGCCAAGAGCCCCCGGGAGGACTGGAGCAGTTCTTC | CASSQEPPGGLEQFF
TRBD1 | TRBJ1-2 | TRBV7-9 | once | TGTGCCAGCAGCCGAGGGACAGTTTACTATGGCTACACCTTC | CASSRGTVYYGYTF
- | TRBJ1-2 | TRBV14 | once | TGTGCCAGCAGCCAACTCCGGATACGAAGCGGTGATGGCTACACCTTC | CASSQLRIRSGDGYTF
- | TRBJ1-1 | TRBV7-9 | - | TGTGCCAGCAGGCGGGAGGAATTCTCGGAAGCTTTCTTT | CASRREEFSEAFF
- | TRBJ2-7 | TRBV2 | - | TGTGCCAGCAGCCCCGGGACATTAAGACCCTACGAGCAGTACTTC | CASSPGTLRPYEQYF
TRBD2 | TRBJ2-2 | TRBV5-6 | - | TGTGCCAGCAGCCTTGGGACTAGCGGGTTTTCCGGGGAGCTGTTTTTT | CASSLGTSGFSGELFF
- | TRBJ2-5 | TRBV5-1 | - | TGCGCCAGCAGCTTGGACGGGACCCAGTACTTC | CASSLDGTQYF
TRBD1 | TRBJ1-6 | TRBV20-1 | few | TGCAGTGCTAGTCCTACAGGGGGCCATTCACCCCTCCACTTT | CSASPTGGHSPLHF
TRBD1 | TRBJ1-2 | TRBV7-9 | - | TGTGCCAGCAGCTTCTGGAACGACAGGGCGCCCACACGGAACGGCTACACCTTC | CASSFWNDRAPTRNGYTF
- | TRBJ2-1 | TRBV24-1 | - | TGTGCCACCAGTGGGTGGGAGCCCCCAAAGTACAATGAGCAGTTCTTC | CATSGWEPPKYNEQFF
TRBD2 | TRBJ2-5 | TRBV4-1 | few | TGCGCCAGCAGCCAAGATAGGGGTAGCGGGAGTGGAGAGACCCAGTACTTC | CASSQDRGSGSGETQYF
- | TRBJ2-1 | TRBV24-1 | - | TGTGCCACCAGTGATTTCCCTAGCGTGGGTGAGCAGTTCTTC | CATSDFPSVGEQFF
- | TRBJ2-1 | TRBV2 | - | TGTGCCAGCAGTGCCCAGGCGAGCTCCTACAATGAGCAGTTCTTC | CASSAQASSYNEQFF
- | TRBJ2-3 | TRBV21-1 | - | TGTGCCAGCAGCAAACTGAGTCCGGAGAACACAGATACGCAGTATTTT | CASSKLSPENTDTQYF
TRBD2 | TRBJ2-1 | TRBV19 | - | TGTGCCAGTATCCCTACCCCTAGCGGGAGGGGCCTGAGGGGAAGGCAGTTCTTC | CASIPTPSGRGLRGRQFF
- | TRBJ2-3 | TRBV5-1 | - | TGCGCCAGCTCGCGCGGACACGGCACAGATACGCAGTATTTT | CASSRGHGTDTQYF
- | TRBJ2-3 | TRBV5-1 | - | TGCGCCAGCAGCTTAGGCAGGAGGACAGATACGCAGTATTTT | CASSLGRRTDTQYF
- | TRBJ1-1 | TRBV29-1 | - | TGCAGCGTTTTCGGGACACCGACCGAAACGAACACTGAAGCTTTCTTT | CSVFGTPTETNTEAFF
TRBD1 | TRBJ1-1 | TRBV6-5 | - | TGTGCCAGCAGTCACAGGGGCCTGAACACTGAAGCTTTCTTT | CASSHRGLNTEAFF
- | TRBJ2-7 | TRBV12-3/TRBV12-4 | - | TGTGCCAGCAGTTCGCCAGGCTCCTACGAGCAGTACTTC | CASSSPGSYEQYF
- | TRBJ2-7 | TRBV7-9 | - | TGTGCCAGCAGCTTCAAGCCCTACGAGCAGTACTTC | CASSFKPYEQYF
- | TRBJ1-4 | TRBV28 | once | TGTGCCAGCAGGCCAGGATCATGGGAAAAACTGTTTTTT | CASRPGSWEKLFF
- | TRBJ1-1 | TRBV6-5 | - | TGTGCCAGCAGTTTGGCCACTGAAGCTTTCTTT | CASSLATEAFF
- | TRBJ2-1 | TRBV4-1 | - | TGCGCCAGCAGCCAACTATTAAACGGGAGAAATGAGCAGTTCTTC | CASSQLLNGRNEQFF
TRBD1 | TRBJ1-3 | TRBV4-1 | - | TGCGCCAGCAGCCAAGTGGACAGGACGGCTGGAAACACCATATATTTT | CASSQVDRTAGNTIYF